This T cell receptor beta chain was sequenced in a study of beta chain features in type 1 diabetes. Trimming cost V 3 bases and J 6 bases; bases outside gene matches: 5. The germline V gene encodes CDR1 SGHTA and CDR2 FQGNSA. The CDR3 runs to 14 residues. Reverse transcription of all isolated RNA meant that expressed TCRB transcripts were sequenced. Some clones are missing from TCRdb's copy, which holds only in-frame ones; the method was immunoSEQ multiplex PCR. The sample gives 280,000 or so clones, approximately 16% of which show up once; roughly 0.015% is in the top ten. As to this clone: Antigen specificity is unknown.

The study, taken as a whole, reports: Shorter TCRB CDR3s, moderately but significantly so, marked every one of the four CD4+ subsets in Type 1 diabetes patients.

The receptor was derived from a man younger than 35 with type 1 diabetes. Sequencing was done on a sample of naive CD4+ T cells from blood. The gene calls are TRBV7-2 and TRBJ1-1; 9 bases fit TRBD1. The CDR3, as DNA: TGTGCCAGCAGCTTTTACAGGGGGCACTCTGAAGCTTTCTTT. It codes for CASSFYRGHSEAFF.